This T cell receptor (beta chain) was profiled in a study of T cells in Graves' hyperthyroidism and ophthalmopathy. General observations from the study: Ophthalmopathy could be told apart from stable hyperthyroidism with a 13 V-J model.

What was amplified from RNA transcripts were TCR beta CDR3 regions. Using the HTBI primer set, a first-round RT-PCR was run on the TCR CDR3. TCRdb itself ran the multiplex PCR reads through MiXCR, one entry per CDR3 protein. The sample records 550,000 to 800,000 distinct CDR3 sequences, around 15% being singletons. A word on this clonotype: Its antigen is currently unknown.

V lost 1 base to trimming and J lost 4 bases; unmatched junction nucleotides: 2. Germline-derived CDR1 and CDR2 are SQVTM and ANQGSEA. This CDR3 is built from 15 residues. The chain employs TRBV29-1 and TRBJ2-1; TRBD2 aligns across 12 bases. The sequence was obtained from a man in his fifties with Graves' hyperthyroidism. Material: blood. The CDR3 spells CSVEGTSGNYNEQFF. CDR3 DNA sequence: TGCAGCGTTGAAGGGACTAGCGGGAATTACAATGAGCAGTTCTTC.